This entry lists 16 T cell receptor beta chains sequenced from one sample in a study of early stage breast cancer tumors. Clones were read by immunoSEQ multiplex PCR, and TCRdb kept only the in-frame ones, dropping some. There are some 70,000 clones in the sample; under 85% occur only once, and under 4% lies in the top ten. The material sequenced was blood. Receptors originate from a person between 55 and 70 years old with breast cancer.

The CDR3 spells CASSSPQGIPTDTQYF. The CDR3 DNA is TGCGCCAGCAGCTCCCCACAGGGGATCCCCACAGATACGCAGTATTTT. V usage is TRBV5-1 and J usage is TRBJ2-3; 7 bases map to TRBD1. The CDR3 loop spans 16 amino acids. V was pared by 3 bases and J by 2 bases, with 9 bases of the junction left unmatched. Per the germline V gene, CDR1 is SGHRS and CDR2 is YFSETQ.

The chain combines TRBV25-1 with TRBJ1-4; D uncertain. Trimming pared 3 bases from V and 1 base from J, leaving 6 bases between. In germline, CDR1 is MGHDK, CDR2 SYGVNS. The CDR3 length is 14 residues. CDR3 coding DNA: TGTGCCAGCAGTGATTGGGGAACTAATGAAAAACTGTTTTTT. As protein: CASSDWGTNEKLFF.

This chain uses TRBV14 with TRBJ2-2, with no clear D. Germline assignment: CDR1 SGHDN and CDR2 FVKESK. The CDR3 is 17 residues long. Trimming pared 2 bases from V and 0 bases from J, leaving 13 bases between. The CDR3, as DNA: TGTGCCAGCAGCCAACATGTCACCACAGCGAACACCGGGGAGCTGTTTTTT. This gives the protein CASSQHVTTANTGELFF.

V and J are TRBV5-1 and TRBJ2-5; 7 bases align to TRBD2. There are 15 residues in the CDR3. The V segment lost 4 bases and the J segment 4 bases; nucleotides outside the gene matches: 10. Germline values: CDR1 SGHRS, CDR2 YFSETQ. CDR3 loop: CASSRGTSERETQYF. The CDR3 coding sequence is TGCGCCAGCAGCCGGGGCACTAGCGAGAGAGAGACCCAGTACTTC.

The rearrangement links TRBV30 to TRBJ1-6; maybe TRBD1 (5 bases). The CDR3 is 14 amino acids. In germline, CDR1 is GTSNPN, CDR2 SVGIG (reference sequence). V dropped 3 bases and J dropped 7 bases, with 13 bases sitting between them. The CDR3 bases are TGTGCCTGGAGCCCCGGGGCGGAAAATTCACCCCTCCACTTT. Encoded protein: CAWSPGAENSPLHF.

This chain joins TRBV28 and TRBJ1-1, with D uncertain. The CDR3 is 11 residues long. The germline gives CDR1 MDHEN, CDR2 SYDVKM. Trimming cost V 6 bases and J 8 bases, with 10 bases left between them. The CDR3 DNA is TGTGCCAGCAGGCTGACGGTGGAAGCTTTCTTT. It yields the protein CASRLTVEAFF. The complete variable domain, with remaining parts taken from reference TRBV28 and TRBJ1-1, reads DVKVTQSSRYLVKRTGEKVFLECVQDMDHENMFWYRQDPGLGLRLIYFSYDVKMKEKGDIPEGYSVSREKKERFSLILESASTNQTSMYLCASRLTVEAFFGQGTRLTVV.

V is TRBV23-1 and J is TRBJ2-5; D is undetermined. TRBV23-1 qualifies as an ORF whose function is uncertain. This CDR3 is 16 amino acids long. V lost 3 bases, J lost 5 bases, and 19 bases lay in between. The CDR3 DNA reads TGCGCCAGCAGTCATCCCGACCCCCGGACGTGGGAGACCCAGTACTTC. As protein: CASSHPDPRTWETQYF.

The chain uses TRBV2 and TRBJ2-1, with 13 bases that match TRBD2. The ends lost 4 bases at V and 9 bases at J; junction bases unmatched: 12. CDR1 is SNHLY and CDR2 is FYNNEI in the germline V gene. CDR3 length equals 17 residues. The CDR3 region is CASSGTGLAGAPGEQFF. The DNA for the CDR3 is TGTGCCAGCAGTGGGACCGGACTAGCGGGGGCCCCGGGTGAGCAGTTCTTC.

V gene TRBV7-8 combines with J gene TRBJ1-4, with D possibly TRBD1 on 6 matching bases. V was shortened by 1 base and J by 4 bases, with 16 bases between the two germline ends. Germline loops: CDR1 SGHVS, CDR2 FQNEAQ. The CDR3 has 17 amino acids. CDR3 residues: CASSLGFGGAGNEKLFF. CDR3 nucleotide sequence: TGTGCCAGCAGCTTAGGATTTGGGGGCGCGGGTAATGAAAAACTGTTTTTT.

The chain has TRBV27 and TRBJ2-5; no clear D. Germline V gives CDR1 MNHEY, CDR2 SMNVEV (reference sequence). V gave up 3 bases and J gave up 1 base, with 12 bases separating them. The CDR3 spans 15 residues. The CDR3 DNA reads TGTGCCAGCAGTTTCCACCGACACGGCCAAGAGACCCAGTACTTC. It translates to CASSFHRHGQETQYF.

This chain joins TRBV5-4 and TRBJ2-2, with 7 bases that match TRBD1. The CDR3 is made up of 15 amino acids. CDR1 and CDR2 from the germline V gene are SGHNT and YYREEE (reference sequence). Trimming removed 2 bases from V and 6 bases from J; junction bases left unmatched: 7. This CDR3 reads CASSFDPTGPGELFF. The DNA of the CDR3 is TGTGCCAGCAGCTTCGACCCGACAGGGCCCGGGGAGCTGTTTTTT.

In its sample, this clone was seen a few times. This chain connects TRBV7-9 to TRBJ2-5; the D is unclear. The CDR3 is 12 amino acids. Germline V CDR1 and CDR2: SEHNR, FQNEAQ (reference sequence). CDR3 in DNA: TGTGCTTGCCCGTCGGGTCAAGGCACCCAGTACTTC. This encodes CACPSGQGTQYF.

In its sample, this clone was seen a few times. The chain's CDR3 is CAISSWADYGYTF. The CDR3 nucleotides are TGTGCCATTTCCAGCTGGGCAGACTATGGCTACACCTTC. This chain links TRBV28 with TRBJ1-2; no reliable D call. The CDR3 has 13 amino acids. The germline V and J ends were trimmed by 10 bases and 3 bases, with 15 bases remaining between them. Germline-derived CDR1 and CDR2 are MDHEN and SYDVKM.

The V gene is TRBV28, the J gene TRBJ1-2, with 7 bases fitting TRBD1. With 6 bases clipped from V and 3 bases from J, the junction kept 4 bases outside the gene matches. Per germline, CDR1 MDHEN and CDR2 SYDVKM. The CDR3 totals 13 residues. CDR3 nucleotides: TGTGCCAGCAGATCCGGGACAGACTATGGCTACACCTTC. Amino acid sequence: CASRSGTDYGYTF.

This chain uses TRBV6-5 with TRBJ2-2; weak D call: TRBD2 (5 bases). CDR1 MNHEY and CDR2 SVGAGI come from the germline V gene. V was trimmed by 2 bases and J by 4 bases, leaving 5 bases between them. CDR3 size: 13 residues. The CDR3 DNA sequence: TGTGCCAGCAGTTACAGCGGCACCGGGGAGCTGTTTTTT. It translates to CASSYSGTGELFF.

The rearrangement joins TRBV10-3 to TRBJ2-7; 11 bases map to TRBD2. Looked up from germline, CDR1 is ENHRY and CDR2 is SYGVKD. CDR3 length equals 15 residues. J was trimmed by 7 bases and V by 8 bases; bases with no gene match: 13. The CDR3 nucleotides are TGTGCCATCCGAGGGACTAGCGGAAGGGGTGGGGAGCAGTACTTC. Amino acids: CAIRGTSGRGGEQYF.